The 10 T cell receptor beta chains in this list originate from one sample, sequenced in a study of tumor-infiltrating lymphocytes in primary liver carcinoma. Unsorted whole blood supplied the blood RNA, and germline DNA was isolated too. Total RNA (roughly 540 ng) served as template for TCR beta cDNA synthesis primed by a constant-region primer. Construction of TCR beta libraries relied on three successive nested multiplex PCR rounds employing slightly modified ARM-PCR. TRBV1-TRBV30 forward primers and a C-beta reverse primer were used in the first two PCR rounds, which each ran for approximately 11 cycles. Each CDR3 protein gets one entry after TCRdb re-called the multiplex PCR reads with MiXCR. The table has hundreds of thousands of distinct CDR3 sequences, approximately 65% seen once; the top ten hold approximately 9.4%. Specimen: peripheral blood. All receptors come from a man between 40 and 49 years old with primary liver carcinoma and hepatitis B virus infection.

This clonotype was observed a handful of times. Sequence at one end of the junction differs from germline and may be a read error. The V and J genes are TRBV6-2 or TRBV6-3 and TRBJ2-3, with 10 nucleotides matching TRBD2. Germline assignment: CDR1 MNHEY and CDR2 SVGEGT. The CDR3 consists of 16 residues. DNA for the CDR3: TGTGCCAGCGGTTATCGGACTAGCGGCAGCACAGATACGCAGTATTTT. Translating it yields CASGYRTSGSTDTQYF.

Comment on this clonotype: Mismatch with germline at one junction end may stem from a read error. The J gene is TRBJ2-3, the V gene TRBV12-3 or TRBV12-4, with 7 bases lining up with TRBD2. The CDR3 totals 14 residues. The DNA of the CDR3 is TGTGCCAGCAGTCTAGCGGTATCCGCAAATACGCAGTATTTT. It yields the protein CASSLAVSANTQYF.

The sample holds many counts of this clonotype. The chain has TRBV28 and TRBJ1-2, with TRBD1 matching 7 bases. V lost 5 bases, J lost 4 bases, and 4 bases stayed unmatched. From germline, CDR1 is MDHEN and CDR2 SYDVKM. The CDR3 extends over 13 amino acids. In DNA form, the CDR3 reads TGTGCCAGCAGTGAAGACAGGGTCTATGGCTACACCTTC. Translating it yields CASSEDRVYGYTF.

Concerning this clonotype itself: A clone one base away is much larger, so this may be a read error. This chain uses TRBV7-8 with TRBJ2-3; 8 nucleotides line up with TRBD2. Germline CDR1 reads SGHVS; CDR2 reads FQNEAQ. CDR3 length: 14 amino acids. The CDR3 nucleotides read TGTGACAGCAGCTTAGCGGGGACTGCCAATACGCAGTATTTT. Its translation: CDSSLAGTANTQYF. Full variable domain (remainder filled in from reference TRBV7-8 and TRBJ2-3): GAGVSQSPRYKVAKRGQDVALRCDPISGHVSLFWYQQALGQGPEFLTYFQNEAQLDKSGLPSDRFFAERPEGSVSTLKIQRTQQEDSAVYLCDSSLAGTANTQYFGPGTRLTVL.

As to this clonotype: A junction end diverges from the germline sequence, so it may reflect a read error. This chain connects TRBV2 to TRBJ2-5; D is unclear. The CDR3 is 12 residues long. Germline CDR1 and CDR2: SNHLY and FYNNEI. The DNA for the CDR3 is TGTGTCAGCATCCCGTCTAGGGAGACCCAGTACTTC. Its translation is CVSIPSRETQYF.

This rearrangement joins TRBV28 to TRBJ2-7; TRBD2 aligns across 7 bases. V lost 4 bases to trimming and J lost 7 bases; unmatched junction nucleotides: 22. Germline loops: CDR1 MDHEN, CDR2 SYDVKM. This CDR3 has 18 residues. This chain's CDR3 is CASSSPLYRDYWGHEQYF. The CDR3 bases are TGTGCCAGCAGTTCCCCCCTCTACCGGGACTACTGGGGCCATGAGCAGTACTTC.

Notes on this clonotype: Germline and junction disagree at one end, which may indicate a read error. J is TRBJ1-1 and V is TRBV18; D is undetermined. The CDR3 is made up of 14 amino acids. Germline V gives CDR1 KGHSH, CDR2 LQKENI. CDR3 bases: TGTGCCAGCTCACCATCCGGGTGGCTCACTGAAACTTTCTTT. Its protein product is CASSPSGWLTETFF.

Regarding this clonotype: A read error may produce the germline difference seen at one junction end. This rearrangement joins TRBV30 to TRBJ2-2, with D possibly being TRBD2 (5 bases). This CDR3 is built from 15 residues. From germline, CDR1 is GTSNPN and CDR2 SVGIG (reference sequence). CDR3 sequence: CACSRASGLTGELFF. The CDR3 DNA follows: TGTGCCTGTTCCCGGGCGTCCGGGCTCACCGGGGAGCTGTTTTTC.

This chain uses TRBV28 with TRBJ2-1, with D perhaps TRBD1 (6 bases). The germline V gene has CDR1 MDHEN and CDR2 SYDVKM. The CDR3 totals 11 residues. Deletions cut 10 bases from V and 8 bases from J, with 12 bases between. The CDR3 DNA reads as TGTGCCATCACCAGGGGCGATGAGCAGTTCTTC. Translation: CAITRGDEQFF.

The V gene is TRBV20-1, the J gene TRBJ1-5; D is unclear. Germline V lookup: CDR1 DFQATT, CDR2 SNEGSKA (reference sequence). The CDR3 sequence is 13 residues long. Trimming removed 6 bases from V and 7 bases from J, with 16 bases in between. The CDR3 nucleotides are TGCAGTGCGCCAGCATCGATTGGGCAGCCCCAGCATTTT. Its translation is CSAPASIGQPQHF.